This T cell receptor (beta chain) stems from a study of preoperative IRX-2 immunotherapy in early breast cancer (dated by TCRdb to the late 2010s). This clone was found a few times. Its antigen remains unidentified. Nothing much larger sits one base from this clone, and base qualities are not available. In the paper's terms, the treatment or condition label means: preoperative locoregional IRX-2 cytokine immunotherapy. The samples were obtained from a phase Ib study that tested preoperative, locoregional IRX-2 cytokine immunotherapy meant to prime immune responses. The donors were early-stage breast cancer patients who were given IRX-2 prior to surgery. Preparation of the library involved the immunoSEQ multiplex PCR assay. What TCRdb holds here is the immuneACCESS table cut down to in-frame rearrangements. Part of the clones is not present; checked against another copy, under half of the missing clones reflect an unresolved V gene, and the others are unexplained. The sample table lists approximately 26,000 clones, roughly 74% of them with a count of one. The ten largest clones add up to 2% to 2.5% of the sample.

The specimen was lymph node tissue, collected before IRX-2 immunotherapy. The sequence was collected from a human donor with breast cancer.

The CDR3 reads as follows: CASSLGFRGPGELFF. The DNA sequence is as follows: TGTGCCAGCAGCTTGGGCTTTCGGGGACCCGGGGAGCTGTTTTTT. The rearrangement joined TRBV11-3 to TRBJ2-2; the D call is possibly TRBD1 or TRBD2, each sharing 5 bases. At the junction V is shortened by 3 bases and J by 6 bases, with 14 bases in between. Looking up the germline V gene yields CDR1 SGHNT and CDR2 YENEEA. The CDR3, from cysteine to phenylalanine, totals 15 residues. Only CDR3 DNA remains: 45 bases, in frame from the first base.